The text below deals with one T cell receptor (delta chain). The antigen is undetermined. TCRdb reran clone calling via CATT on the PCR reads. This table has about 6,500 delta-chain clones, about 43% appearing once. The germline V gene encodes CDR1 TSWWSYY and CDR2 QGS. CDR3 length: 21 amino acids. J gave up 0 bases and V 3 bases, and 17 bases lay outside the gene matches. This entry is derived from a study of human gamma delta and Vdelta1 T cells. The rearrangement joins TRDV1 to TRDJ1, with 12 bases aligning to TRDD3. What was sequenced was Vdelta1 gamma-delta T cells from blood grown in culture (DOT cells). This clonotype was obtained from a human donor in good health. The CDR3, as DNA: TGTGCTCTTGGGGAGGGCCTTTCAGACTGGGGGATACTCACTTACACCGATAAACTCATCTTT. It yields the protein CALGEGLSDWGILTYTDKLIF.